These 4 T cell receptor beta chains came from one sample sequenced in a study of T cell changes during pregnancy in multiple sclerosis. The table came from immunoSEQ multiplex PCR; TCRdb's copy has only in-frame clones and leaves some out. Of about 120,000 clones listed, roughly 92% are singletons. The sample consisted of peripheral blood, taken before pregnancy. Source of these receptors: a female donor with multiple sclerosis, enrolled in a pregnancy study.

The chain joins TRBV5-4 to TRBJ2-3; D might be TRBD2 (5 bases). V was shortened by 4 bases and J by 5 bases, with 14 bases between the two germline ends. The CDR3 is 14 amino acids. Germline-derived CDR1 and CDR2 are SGHNT and YYREEE (reference sequence). CDR3 nucleotides: TGTGCCAGCAGCCGCGGGCAAGGAAGAGATACGCAGTATTTT. It encodes CASSRGQGRDTQYF.

This clone is a singleton in its sample. The chain carries TRBV29-1 and TRBJ2-7; D unclear. V was clipped by 7 bases and J by 3 bases, with 13 bases between them. The CDR3 length is 12 residues. The germline gives CDR1 SQVTM, CDR2 ANQGSEA. The CDR3 region is CSALVSIYEQYF. For the CDR3, the DNA is TGCAGCGCATTGGTCAGTATCTACGAGCAGTACTTC.

The rearrangement links TRBV28 to TRBJ2-7, with D unclear. The CDR3 covers 14 residues. Germline loops: CDR1 MDHEN, CDR2 SYDVKM. The V gene lost 2 bases and the J gene lost 2 bases, with 10 bases spanning the gap. CDR3 in amino acids: CASSLKQFAYEQYF. In DNA, the CDR3 is TGTGCCAGCAGTTTAAAACAGTTCGCCTACGAGCAGTACTTC.

This chain links TRBV30 with TRBJ1-5; 9 bases map to TRBD1. This CDR3 contains 12 residues. The trim removed 2 bases at V and 12 bases at J, leaving 5 bases unmatched. Germline CDR1 reads GTSNPN; CDR2 reads SVGIG (reference sequence). The CDR3 spells CAWSPTGGLQHF. The CDR3 DNA reads as TGTGCCTGGAGTCCGACAGGGGGGCTCCAGCATTTT.